The clone carrying this TCR beta chain was detected only once. Its antigen is not identified. This table comes from immunoSEQ multiplex PCR, and its TCRdb copy is limited to in-frame clones, with some not included. The table includes just under 75,000 clones, 65% to 80% detected once. This entry comes from a study of vaccination effects on CD4 cells after COVID-19. Culture proceeded for 10 days, and CD4+ T cells were then isolated. Participants were vaccinated with two doses of either the BNT162b2 or mRNA-1273 vaccine. Half-medium exchanges with IL-2 medium took place on days 3 and 7. V dropped 4 bases and J dropped 3 bases, with 12 bases sitting between them. This CDR3 is 14 amino acids long. Germline CDR1 is LNHDA and CDR2 is SQIVND (reference sequence).

The genes are TRBV19 and TRBJ1-2; D is ambiguous. Sequences were derived from CD4+ T cells from PBMCs cultured without peptide, sampled after COVID-19 vaccination. This receptor was taken from a human donor who received a COVID-19 vaccine. The CDR3 DNA follows: TGTGCCAGTAGTAGGGATCGTTGGGACTATGGCTACACCTTC. This codes for CASSRDRWDYGYTF.